One and the same sample provided the 15 T cell receptor beta chains below, sequenced in a study of regulatory T cells in long-lasting Graves disease. Time point of the sample: persistent/refractory GD, antithyroid drugs over 5 years with positive TRAb. PBMCs were the source of the RNA used for TCR sequencing. Arm-PCR with iRepertoire HTBI primers amplified the CDR3 regions for these TCR beta libraries. TCRdb reprocessed the multiplex PCR reads via MiXCR and lists one record per CDR3 protein. The sample includes approximately 360,000 distinct CDR3 sequences, roughly 24% of them seen just once. The specimen comprised peripheral blood mononuclear cells (PBMCs), sampled when the disease was refractory, from a patient treated with antithyroid drugs. The receptors were sampled from a woman aged 40-49 years with Graves disease.

There are a few counts of this clonotype. J is TRBJ2-7 and V is TRBV5-1; D is possibly TRBD2 (6 bases). Trimming removed 1 base at V and 2 bases at J, with 10 bases between. Germline V gene lookup returns CDR1 SGHRS and CDR2 YFSETQ. The CDR3 consists of 14 residues. The CDR3 DNA is TGCGCCAGCAGCTTGTACGGGGGACCCTACGAGCAGTACTTC. Protein sequence: CASSLYGGPYEQYF.

Ten or more counts support this clonotype. This chain connects TRBV11-2 to TRBJ2-7; a possible D gene is TRBD1 (5 bases). The V end was cut by 2 bases, the J end by 7 bases, with 15 bases between. From germline, CDR1 is SGHAT and CDR2 FQNNGV. The CDR3 has 14 amino acids. CDR3 amino acids: CASSLTLGKGEQYF. The CDR3, as DNA: TGTGCCAGCAGCTTAACCCTCGGAAAGGGGGAGCAGTACTTC. Full variable domain (missing parts from reference TRBV11-2 and TRBJ2-7): EAGVAQSPRYKIIEKRQSVAFWCNPISGHATLYWYQQILGQGPKLLIQFQNNGVVDDSQLPKDRFSAERLKGVDSTLKIQPAKLEDSAVYLCASSLTLGKGEQYFGPGTRLTVT.

This sequence joins TRBV30 and TRBJ2-2; perhaps D is TRBD1 or TRBD2 (5 bases each). Trimming cost V 8 bases and J 0 bases, with 13 bases left between them. The length of the CDR3 is 14 residues. From germline, CDR1 is GTSNPN and CDR2 SVGIG (reference sequence). DNA for the CDR3: TGTGCCCAATGGGGGTCTCCGAACACCGGGGAGCTGTTTTTT. It specifies CAQWGSPNTGELFF.

There are many counts of this clonotype. The chain recombines TRBV5-1 with TRBJ2-7, with 13 nucleotides matching TRBD2. Trimming removed 4 bases from V and 7 bases from J; junction bases left unmatched: 11. The CDR3 contains 16 residues. The germline CDR1 and CDR2 sequences are SGHRS and YFSETQ. CDR3 nucleotides: TGCGCCAGCAGCGTACCGACTAGCGGGAGGTTACCGGAGCAGTACTTC. Translated: CASSVPTSGRLPEQYF. The full variable domain, completed using reference TRBV5-1 and TRBJ2-7, is KAGVTQTPRYLIKTRGQQVTLSCSPISGHRSVSWYQQTPGQGLQFLFEYFSETQRNKGNFPGRFSGRQFSNSRSEMNVSTLELGDSALYLCASSVPTSGRLPEQYFGPGTRLTVT.

A few counts support this clonotype. The chain uses TRBV7-2 and TRBJ2-5; TRBD2 agrees at 9 bases. The trim removed 2 bases at V and 5 bases at J, leaving 6 bases unmatched. Looked up from germline, CDR1 is SGHTA and CDR2 is FQGNSA. The CDR3 is 15 residues long. CDR3 in amino acids: CASSLFLAGRETQYF. CDR3 bases: TGTGCCAGCAGCTTATTCCTAGCGGGACGCGAGACCCAGTACTTC.

The chain combines TRBV5-1 with TRBJ2-4, with unresolved D. V was trimmed by 4 bases and J by 5 bases, leaving 19 bases between them. CDR1 is SGHRS, CDR2 YFSETQ, per germline. The CDR3 runs 16 residues. Written as DNA, the CDR3 is TGCGCCAGCAGCGCGGAATTGGAGACCCGGCAAAACATTCAGTACTTC. Translating gives CASSAELETRQNIQYF.

This clonotype was picked up a small number of times. The rearrangement links TRBV28 to TRBJ1-2; maybe TRBD1 (5 bases). This CDR3 has 11 residues. V lost 2 bases to trimming and J lost 8 bases, with 6 bases between them. Per the germline V gene, CDR1 is MDHEN and CDR2 is SYDVKM. CDR3 sequence: CASSLRGGYTF. CDR3 in DNA: TGTGCCAGCAGTTTAAGGGGCGGCTACACCTTC.

About this clonotype: A much more abundant neighbour one base away suggests this may be a read error. The gene calls are TRBV2 and TRBJ1-5, with 7 positions matching TRBD1. With V trimmed by 11 bases and J by 5 bases, 6 bases remained unmatched. There are 12 residues in the CDR3. Germline loops: CDR1 SNHLY, CDR2 FYNNEI. This CDR3 reads CAGRDSHQPQHF. In DNA form, the CDR3 reads TGTGCCGGCCGGGACAGTCATCAGCCCCAGCATTTT. Drawing the rest from reference TRBV2 and TRBJ1-5, the complete variable domain is EPEVTQTPSHQVTQMGQEVILRCVPISNHLYFYWYRQILGQKVEFLVSFYNNEISEKSEIFDDQFSVERPDGSNFTLKIRSTKLEDSAMYFCAGRDSHQPQHFGDGTRLSIL.

In this sample, this clonotype turned up many times. The chain joins TRBV12-3 or TRBV12-4 to TRBJ2-7; D gene ambiguous. The CDR3 has 14 residues. V lost 3 bases and J lost 0, with 9 bases in between. The CDR3 DNA follows: TGTGCCAGCAGTTTCGCGGCTCCCTCCTACGAGCAGTACTTC. This codes for CASSFAAPSYEQYF.

The chain links TRBV7-9 to TRBJ2-1, with D maybe TRBD1 (5 bases). Trimming removed 5 bases at V and 15 bases at J, with 23 bases between. In germline, CDR1 is SEHNR, CDR2 FQNEAQ (reference sequence). This CDR3 comprises 14 residues. This chain's CDR3 is CASSSNLVAGKGFF. Here the CDR3 DNA reads TGTGCCAGCAGCAGTAACCTCGTGGCAGGGAAAGGGTTCTTC.

This clonotype was seen a few times. The chain couples TRBV5-1 to TRBJ1-1; 10 bases line up with TRBD1. Germline CDR1 is SGHRS and CDR2 is YFSETQ. The trim removed 4 bases at V and 5 bases at J, leaving 8 bases unmatched. The CDR3 totals 15 residues. CDR3 protein: CASSAGQGPGTEAFF. The CDR3 DNA sequence: TGCGCCAGCAGCGCGGGACAGGGGCCGGGAACTGAAGCTTTCTTT.

This chain uses TRBV2 with TRBJ1-4, with TRBD1 identical over 7 bases. The CDR3 contains 13 residues. Unmatched junction bases numbered 2, after V lost 8 bases and J lost 2 bases. Germline V gene lookup returns CDR1 SNHLY and CDR2 FYNNEI. The CDR3 coding sequence is TGTGCCAGCTCGGGACAGACTAATGAAAAACTGTTTTTT. Residues: CASSGQTNEKLFF.

The V gene is TRBV13, the J gene TRBJ2-3; D unresolved. This CDR3 has 17 residues. V was cut by 2 bases and J by 3 bases, with 18 bases left in between. Germline V CDR1 and CDR2: PRHDT, FYEKMQ (reference sequence). The CDR3 protein is CASSLSSLSPETDTQYF. The CDR3 coding sequence is TGTGCCAGCAGCTTAAGCTCTCTGAGCCCGGAGACAGATACGCAGTATTTT. The entire variable domain, with the rest obtained from reference TRBV13 and TRBJ2-3, is as follows: AAGVIQSPRHLIKEKRETATLKCYPIPRHDTVYWYQQGPGQDPQFLISFYEKMQSDKGSIPDRFSAQQFSDYHSELNMSSLELGDSALYFCASSLSSLSPETDTQYFGPGTRLTVL.

This chain links TRBV29-1 with TRBJ2-7, with D possibly being TRBD1 or TRBD2 (5 bases each). The germline gives CDR1 SQVTM, CDR2 ANQGSEA. The CDR3 sequence is 12 residues long. V lost 5 bases, J lost 0 bases, and 8 bases lay in between. The CDR3 DNA reads TGCAGCGTTTGGGACCTCTCCTACGAGCAGTACTTC. This translates into CSVWDLSYEQYF.

There are a few counts of this clonotype. V gene TRBV7-2 combines with J gene TRBJ2-7; tentatively, D is TRBD2 (6 bases). CDR3 length: 15 residues. CDR1 SGHTA and CDR2 FQGNSA come from the germline V gene. V was pared by 1 base and J by 3 bases, with 13 bases between. The DNA of the CDR3 is TGTGCCAGCAGCTTAGTGGCACTAGCCCGCTACGAGCAGTACTTC. Encoded protein: CASSLVALARYEQYF.